Described below is a single TCR beta chain sequence and its context. Its matching antigen is unknown. One junction end does not reproduce the germline sequence, and a read error may be involved. The PCR used 60 Vbeta and 13 Jbeta primers. Generated by immunoSEQ multiplex PCR, the TCRdb table keeps only in-frame clones and is missing some. The sample includes approximately 130,000 clones. The sample belongs to a study of cytomegalovirus exposure and HLA in healthy donors. Study-level points and caveats: In a later analysis, parvovirus B19, influenza, CMV and Epstein-Barr virus appeared linked to several top co-occurrence clusters.

The sequenced sample consisted of PBMCs. The source of this sequence is an older woman in good health and CMV-seronegative.

The CDR3 nucleotides are TGTGCCAGCATGACCGGACAGGGACGATACGGGCAGTACTTC. This gives the protein CASMTGQGRYGQYF. This chain uses TRBV2 with TRBJ2-7; TRBD1 aligns across 8 bases. The length of the CDR3 is 14 residues. From germline, CDR1 is SNHLY and CDR2 FYNNEI.